The 6 T cell receptor beta chains below all came from one sample that was sequenced in a study of neurological immune-mediated disorders. TCRdb recomputed calls from the 5' RACE reads with MiXCR, one row per CDR3 protein. The sample carries just under 60,000 distinct CDR3 sequences, roughly 2.5% recorded once. Sequencing was performed on PBMCs. These receptors all come from a man aged 45-65 years with multiple sclerosis.

This clonotype was found many times. The chain links TRBV7-2 to TRBJ2-1; the match to TRBD2 covers 9 bases. Germline loops: CDR1 SGHTA, CDR2 FQGNSA. V lost 5 bases and J lost 9; bases outside the gene matches: 11. The CDR3 totals 15 residues. CDR3 sequence: CASSLQAGGYSEQFF. The CDR3, as DNA: TGTGCCAGCAGCCTCCAAGCGGGGGGCTATAGTGAGCAGTTCTTC. The full variable domain, in which reference TRBV7-2 and TRBJ2-1 provide the parts outside the CDR3, is GAGVSQSPSNKVTEKGKDVELRCDPISGHTALYWYRQSLGQGLEFLIYFQGNSAPDKSGLPSDRFSAERTGGSVSTLTIQRTQQEDSAVYLCASSLQAGGYSEQFFGPGTRLTVL.

This clonotype has a count of ten or more. V usage is TRBV20-1 and J usage is TRBJ1-5, with D unresolved. The CDR3 runs to 14 residues. Per the germline V gene, CDR1 is DFQATT and CDR2 is SNEGSKA (reference sequence). Trimming left V 4 bases short and J 0 bases short, with 10 bases between. The CDR3 bases are TGCAGTGCTACGACTCTATATAGCAATCAGCCCCAGCATTTT. It specifies CSATTLYSNQPQHF.

This clonotype was found many times. The DNA for the CDR3 is TGTGCCAGCAGACCCCACCCTAGCACAGATACGCAGTATTTT. Residues: CASRPHPSTDTQYF. V and J are TRBV27 and TRBJ2-3; unclear D gene. Trimming removed 6 bases from V and 0 bases from J, with 10 bases in between. Germline V lookup: CDR1 MNHEY, CDR2 SMNVEV (reference sequence). This CDR3 comprises 14 residues.

The chain employs TRBV29-1 and TRBJ2-5; D uncertain. Trimming cost V 4 bases and J 2 bases, with 11 bases left between them. This CDR3 contains 13 residues. Germline loops: CDR1 SQVTM, CDR2 ANQGSEA. The CDR3: CSVVGRLQETQYF. Here the CDR3 DNA reads TGCAGCGTTGTGGGCAGGTTACAAGAGACCCAGTACTTC.

This clonotype was counted at least ten times. V gene TRBV21-1 combines with J gene TRBJ1-6. TRBV21-1 is marked as a pseudogene. This CDR3 is 14 amino acids long. The CDR3 spells CASSKAGANSTLNF. CDR3 in DNA: TGTGCCAGCAGCAAAGCAGGTGCTAATTCAACCCTCAACTTT.

In its sample, this clonotype was seen many times. The chain employs TRBV18 and TRBJ2-7; no clear D. There are 14 residues in the CDR3. V dropped 2 bases and J dropped 0 bases, with 8 bases sitting between them. Germline CDR1 and CDR2: KGHSH and LQKENI. The CDR3 nucleotides are TGTGCCAGCTCACCAATCCACGGCTCCTACGAGCAGTACTTC. Translation: CASSPIHGSYEQYF. Using reference TRBV18 and TRBJ2-7 for the parts outside the CDR3, the full variable domain is NAGVMQNPRHLVRRRGQEARLRCSPMKGHSHVYWYRQLPEEGLKFMVYLQKENIIDESGMPKERFSAEFPKEGPSILRIQQVVRGDSAAYFCASSPIHGSYEQYFGPGTRLTVT.